This T cell receptor (beta chain) was sequenced for a study of blood T cell repertoires in COVID-19. The germline gives CDR1 SEHNR, CDR2 FQNEAQ (reference sequence). This CDR3 is built from 15 residues. V lost 5 bases and J lost 4, with 16 bases in between. In the authors' methods: Estimation of nucleated cell counts was performed using reference gene primer amplification. Produced via immunoSEQ multiplex PCR; TCRdb's table is partial and in-frame only. V and J calls and clone size are given by that table; D and trimming were obtained from the DNA. The sample lists 80,000 to 100,000 clones; about 82% were seen once.

The sample comprised peripheral blood. This chain links TRBV7-9 with TRBJ2-3; tentative D call: TRBD2 (5 bases). The sequence came from a woman of 80 years or more in a cohort sampled during active or convalescent COVID-19. CDR3 DNA sequence: TGTGCCAGCAGCACAGACGGGGTGAGGGCAGATACGCAGTATTTT. It yields the protein CASSTDGVRADTQYF.